A single sample is the source of the 22 T cell receptor beta chains below, sequenced in a study of cytomegalovirus exposure and HLA in healthy donors. With 60 Vbeta and 13 Jbeta primers, the PCR was carried out. This table comes from immunoSEQ multiplex PCR, and its TCRdb copy is limited to in-frame clones, with some not included. The sample consists of 170,000 or so clones, approximately 85% of them appearing once. The sequenced sample consisted of PBMCs. The origin of the receptors is a girl between 5 and 17 years old in good health and CMV-seropositive.

The gene calls are TRBV6-1 and TRBJ2-3; TRBD2 agrees at 12 bases. There are 15 residues in the CDR3. Per the germline V gene, CDR1 is MNHNS and CDR2 is SASEGT. Unmatched junction bases numbered 3, after V lost 7 bases and J lost 1 base. The CDR3 nucleotides are TGTGCCAGCACTCGACTAGCGGGGGGCACAGATACGCAGTATTTT. Residues: CASTRLAGGTDTQYF.

The V call is TRBV5-4, the J call TRBJ1-1; perhaps TRBD1 as D (5 bases). The CDR3 loop spans 15 amino acids. Germline CDR1 reads SGHNT; CDR2 reads YYREEE (reference sequence). The V end lost 1 base, the J end lost 0 bases, and 10 bases lay between the germline ends. CDR3 region: CASSLFSGLNTEAFF. CDR3 DNA sequence: TGTGCCAGCAGCTTGTTTTCAGGGCTGAACACTGAAGCTTTCTTT.

This sequence joins TRBV5-1 and TRBJ1-1; D is unresolved. Germline CDR1 is SGHRS and CDR2 is YFSETQ. The CDR3 has 12 residues. V lost 1 base to trimming and J lost 5 bases, with 6 bases between them. The CDR3 nucleotides are TGCGCCAGCAGCTTGCGGGGAACTGAAGCTTTCTTT. It translates to CASSLRGTEAFF.

V gene TRBV15 combines with J gene TRBJ1-4, with TRBD1 identical over 7 bases. The V gene end was trimmed by 6 bases and the J gene end by 3 bases; junction bases not matched to a gene: 13. Germline V gene sequence: CDR1 LNHNV, CDR2 YYDKDF (reference sequence). CDR3 length: 17 amino acids. CDR3 in amino acids: CATRRRDSRGANEKLFF. The CDR3 region has the DNA TGTGCCACCAGGAGAAGGGACAGCCGGGGCGCTAATGAAAAACTGTTTTTT.

The chain is built from TRBV5-1 and TRBJ1-5; D might be TRBD1 (6 bases). Germline lookup yields CDR1 SGHRS and CDR2 YFSETQ. CDR3 size: 16 residues. V was pared by 4 bases and J by 0 bases, with 14 bases between. CDR3 loop: CASSLGGGNSNQPQHF. CDR3 nucleotides: TGCGCCAGCAGCCTAGGGGGGGGTAATAGCAATCAGCCCCAGCATTTT. The full variable domain, with the rest looked up from reference TRBV5-1 and TRBJ1-5, is KAGVTQTPRYLIKTRGQQVTLSCSPISGHRSVSWYQQTPGQGLQFLFEYFSETQRNKGNFPGRFSGRQFSNSRSEMNVSTLELGDSALYLCASSLGGGNSNQPQHFGDGTRLSIL.

This clone appeared a single time. V usage is TRBV29-1 and J usage is TRBJ2-1; weak D call: TRBD2 (5 bases). Between the trimmed V and J ends, which lost 0 bases and 0 bases, there was a span of 9 bases. Germline V lookup: CDR1 SQVTM, CDR2 ANQGSEA. This CDR3 is built from 15 residues. DNA for the CDR3: TGCAGCGTTGAAGATCCGGGAAGCTCCTACAATGAGCAGTTCTTC. Amino acids: CSVEDPGSSYNEQFF.

The chain is built from TRBV6-5 and TRBJ1-6; D might be TRBD1 (5 bases). The ends were cut back, 2 bases at V and 9 bases at J, with 11 bases in the middle. Germline CDR1 and CDR2: MNHEY and SVGAGI. CDR3 length equals 14 residues. DNA of the CDR3: TGTGCCAGCAGTTACGGGCAGGGAGGTTCACCCCTCCACTTT. This gives the protein CASSYGQGGSPLHF.

The V call is TRBV6-6, the J call TRBJ1-1, with D tentatively TRBD1 (5 bases). CDR3 length: 15 residues. Trimming took off 6 bases at V and 0 bases at J, with 14 bases between the two ends. CDR1 and CDR2 (germline): MNHNY, SVGAGI (reference sequence). Here the CDR3 reads CASSLRGGLNTEAFF. CDR3 DNA: TGTGCCAGCAGCTTGAGGGGAGGGCTGAACACTGAAGCTTTCTTT.

This clone was seen just once. The chain is built from TRBV13 and TRBJ2-5, with D maybe TRBD2 (6 bases). V dropped 3 bases and J dropped 2 bases, with 25 bases sitting between them. CDR3 length: 19 residues. From germline, CDR1 is PRHDT and CDR2 FYEKMQ (reference sequence). The CDR3 nucleotides read TGTGCCAGCAGCTTGGGGGACTTATTCGCCCCACCGCAACAAGAGACCCAGTACTTC. This encodes CASSLGDLFAPPQQETQYF.

The J gene is TRBJ2-5, the V gene TRBV5-6, with a possible D match to TRBD1 (6 bases). Looked up from germline, CDR1 is SGHDT and CDR2 is YYEEEE. Trimming stripped 2 bases from V and 4 bases from J, with 9 bases between. The CDR3 is made up of 13 amino acids. The CDR3 reads CASSLTGRETQYF. The CDR3, as DNA: TGTGCCAGCAGCTTAACAGGGCGAGAGACCCAGTACTTC.

V usage is TRBV29-1 and J usage is TRBJ2-1; 9 bases are shared with TRBD2. V lost 3 bases to trimming and J lost 4 bases; unmatched junction nucleotides: 10. Germline CDR1 is SQVTM and CDR2 is ANQGSEA. The CDR3 runs 16 residues. The CDR3 reads CSVERLAGTAYNEQFF. In nucleotides, the CDR3 is TGCAGCGTTGAGAGGCTAGCGGGGACCGCGTACAATGAGCAGTTCTTC.

This chain links TRBV5-1 with TRBJ1-2, with D hard to call. The CDR3 loop spans 14 amino acids. Trimming removed 1 base at V and 8 bases at J, with 15 bases between. Germline CDR1 is SGHRS and CDR2 is YFSETQ. The CDR3 sequence is CASSLRSLFEGYTF. CDR3 in DNA: TGCGCCAGCAGCTTGCGTTCGTTATTCGAGGGCTACACCTTC. The whole variable domain, filled in from reference TRBV5-1 and TRBJ1-2, reads KAGVTQTPRYLIKTRGQQVTLSCSPISGHRSVSWYQQTPGQGLQFLFEYFSETQRNKGNFPGRFSGRQFSNSRSEMNVSTLELGDSALYLCASSLRSLFEGYTFGSGTRLTVV.

This clone was picked up one time. In DNA, the CDR3 is TGTGCCAGCAGTTTCGGGGGGGTTCGGTACGAGACCCAGTACTTC. Translated, it gives CASSFGGVRYETQYF. This chain joins TRBV27 and TRBJ2-5, with TRBD2 matching over 8 bases. CDR3 size: 15 residues. Per the germline V gene, CDR1 is MNHEY and CDR2 is SMNVEV (reference sequence). V lost 3 bases, J lost 5 bases, and 8 bases stayed unmatched.

The chain employs TRBV2 and TRBJ1-2; TRBD1 aligns across 7 bases. The CDR3 runs to 12 residues. V shed 8 bases, J shed 8 bases, and the junction held 8 bases outside the gene matches. In germline, CDR1 is SNHLY, CDR2 FYNNEI. CDR3 in amino acids: CASPERGQGYTF. The CDR3 DNA reads as TGTGCCAGCCCTGAGAGGGGGCAAGGCTACACCTTC.

V is TRBV20-1 and J is TRBJ2-5; TRBD2 matches at 7 bases. Germline values: CDR1 DFQATT, CDR2 SNEGSKA (reference sequence). The length of the CDR3 is 10 residues. V was clipped by 6 bases and J by 10 bases; unmatched bases: 5. DNA of the CDR3: TGCAGTGCCACATCGGGGGGCCAGTACTTC. Translating gives CSATSGGQYF.

This chain connects TRBV9 to TRBJ2-3; TRBD2 aligns across 8 bases. This CDR3 has 15 amino acids. The trim removed 5 bases at V and 3 bases at J, leaving 8 bases unmatched. Germline V CDR1 and CDR2: SGDLS, YYNGEE. CDR3 region: CASSGSQRETDTQYF. The CDR3 bases are TGTGCCAGCAGTGGTAGCCAGCGGGAGACAGATACGCAGTATTTT.

The rearrangement links TRBV18 to TRBJ1-2; a possible D gene is TRBD1 (6 bases). The CDR3 runs to 16 residues. V lost 8 bases to trimming and J lost 8 bases, with 27 bases between them. CDR1 is KGHSH and CDR2 is LQKENI in the germline V gene. The CDR3 loop reads CASKVGQPPFRRGYTF. CDR3 nucleotide sequence: TGTGCCAGCAAAGTCGGACAGCCCCCTTTTCGACGGGGCTACACCTTC.

There are a few counts of this clone. V usage is TRBV6-1 and J usage is TRBJ1-1; TRBD1 matches at 7 bases. J was trimmed by 0 bases and V by 6 bases; bases with no gene match: 4. This CDR3 is built from 14 residues. Per the germline V gene, CDR1 is MNHNS and CDR2 is SASEGT. CDR3 residues: CASRSQGMNTEAFF. The CDR3 coding sequence is TGTGCCAGCAGGTCACAGGGGATGAACACTGAAGCTTTCTTT.

The J gene is TRBJ1-3, the V gene TRBV29-1; D call uncertain. The CDR3 spans 14 residues. Germline values: CDR1 SQVTM, CDR2 ANQGSEA. V gave up 6 bases and J gave up 0 bases, with 12 bases separating them. CDR3 in DNA: TGCAGCGTGTTAAACCCACTCTCTGGAAACACCATATATTTT. Its protein product is CSVLNPLSGNTIYF.

This clone was detected once. The V and J genes are TRBV7-2 and TRBJ1-4; TRBD1 agrees at 8 bases. CDR1 is SGHTA, CDR2 FQGNSA, per germline. Trimming at V came to 5 bases and at J to 7 bases, leaving 9 bases not matched to a gene. The CDR3 runs 15 residues. CDR3 amino acids: CASSIGTGDLEKLFF. The CDR3 region has the DNA TGTGCCAGCAGCATAGGGACAGGAGATCTTGAAAAACTGTTTTTT.

The rearrangement uses TRBV9 and TRBJ2-5; 8 bases map to TRBD2. CDR1 SGDLS and CDR2 YYNGEE come from the germline V gene. The CDR3 sequence is 14 residues long. With V trimmed by 1 base and J by 5 bases, 4 bases remained unmatched. The DNA of the CDR3 is TGTGCCAGCAGCGTAAAGGGCGGGGGGGAGACCCAGTACTTC. Translated, it gives CASSVKGGGETQYF.

The chain joins TRBV6-5 to TRBJ1-1; D is perhaps TRBD1 (5 bases). V was cut by 2 bases and J by 6 bases, with 7 bases left in between. CDR1 is MNHEY and CDR2 is SVGAGI in the germline V gene. CDR3 size: 12 residues. The DNA of the CDR3 is TGTGCCAGCAGTTACGGGGGGGCTGAAGCTTTCTTT. Amino acid sequence: CASSYGGAEAFF.